The entry below describes one T cell receptor beta chain. Its cognate antigen is unknown. V was clipped by 0 bases and J by 7 bases, with 19 bases between them. Germline V gene data show CDR1 as MNHEY and CDR2 as SMNVEV (reference sequence). The CDR3 contains 16 residues. Deep was the level used in running the assay. Over several immunoSEQ plates, each subset's genomic DNA was distributed in even portions. TCRdb's copy holds only in-frame clones and misses some; the assay was immunoSEQ multiplex PCR. The data hold over 1.4 million clones, with over 95% observed a single time. This sample was included in a study of shared clonotypes between healthy human individuals. General study points: Non-shared clonotypes had lower generation probabilities than clonotypes shared by all four sorted-subset donors.

The donors were all Caucasian adults (living in Nashville, Tennessee). Material for sequencing was naive CD4+ T cells sorted from blood. Subset reported: CD45RA+ positively selected. The rearrangement joins TRBV27 to TRBJ2-7; D is possibly TRBD2 (6 bases). This receptor was taken from a man under 40 in good health. CDR3 in amino acids: CASSLSTGVLMGEQYF. Here the CDR3 DNA reads TGTGCCAGCAGTTTATCGACGGGGGTGTTAATGGGAGAGCAGTACTTC.